The 23 T cell receptor beta chains given below trace back to one sample, sequenced in a study of regulatory T cells in long-lasting Graves disease. In building TCR beta libraries, iRepertoire HTBI primers were used together with Arm-PCR of CDR3 regions. TCRdb re-called the multiplex PCR reads with MiXCR, one entry per CDR3 protein. The data show roughly 380,000 distinct CDR3 sequences, around 15% seen once. Documented time point: newly diagnosed GD, antithyroid drugs for less than 3 months. PBMCs were the source of the RNA used for TCR sequencing. The material was peripheral blood mononuclear cells (PBMCs), obtained at new diagnosis, from a patient treated with antithyroid drugs. All receptors come from a female donor with Graves disease.

This clonotype has a count of ten or more. CDR3 amino acids: CASSPGVPGPNEKLFF. The DNA of the CDR3 is TGTGCCAGCAGCCCCGGAGTCCCAGGGCCTAATGAAAAACTGTTTTTT. The rearrangement links TRBV28 to TRBJ1-4; weak D call: TRBD1 (5 bases). Germline V gene data show CDR1 as MDHEN and CDR2 as SYDVKM. The CDR3 length is 16 residues. Between the trimmed V and J ends, which lost 6 bases and 3 bases, there was a span of 17 bases.

This clonotype was recorded many times. V is TRBV5-1 and J is TRBJ1-1; weak D call: TRBD1 (5 bases). The V end was cut by 1 base, the J end by 2 bases, with 12 bases between. CDR3 size: 15 residues. Germline V gene data show CDR1 as SGHRS and CDR2 as YFSETQ. CDR3 DNA sequence: TGCGCCAGCAGCTTGTGGGGGGGGTATAACACTGAAGCTTTCTTT. It codes for CASSLWGGYNTEAFF.

This clonotype was picked up many times. The chain recombines TRBV28 with TRBJ1-4, with D possibly matching TRBD1 (6 bases). The CDR3 is 17 amino acids. The V end lost 5 bases, the J end lost 8 bases, and 24 bases lay between the germline ends. Germline CDR1 and CDR2: MDHEN and SYDVKM. The CDR3 coding sequence is TGTGCCAGCAGTGCCGACAGGTTTGGGGTTGCCATGGAAAAACTGTTTTTT. This translates into CASSADRFGVAMEKLFF.

This clonotype appeared a few times. This clone may be a read error of a much larger clone one base away. This chain links TRBV11-2 with TRBJ2-3; D assignment may be TRBD1 or TRBD2 (5 bases each). There are 16 residues in the CDR3. Germline loops: CDR1 SGHAT, CDR2 FQNNGV. This CDR3 reads CASSPRGFGFTDTRYF. The DNA for the CDR3 is TGTGCCAGCAGCCCGAGGGGTTTTGGGTTCACAGATACGCGGTATTTT.

In the case of this clonotype: Just one base apart from a much larger clone, this may be a read error. This chain links TRBV6-1 with TRBJ1-1, with D unclear. Germline V gene data show CDR1 as MNHNS and CDR2 as SASEGT. This CDR3 region has 16 residues. The V and J ends lost 7 bases and 3 bases respectively, with 21 bases between them. CDR3 sequence: CASTDWEVTMDTEAFF. CDR3 nucleotide sequence: TGTGCCAGCACAGATTGGGAGGTGACCATGGACACTGAAGCTTTCTTT.

This clonotype came up many times. The V gene is TRBV29-1, the J gene TRBJ2-5; perhaps TRBD1 as D (5 bases). V gave up 4 bases and J gave up 2 bases, with 23 bases separating them. The CDR3 runs to 17 residues. Germline V gene sequence: CDR1 SQVTM, CDR2 ANQGSEA. CDR3 residues: CSVVPTYPDSFQETQYF. DNA of the CDR3: TGCAGCGTTGTCCCGACTTACCCCGACAGTTTTCAAGAGACCCAGTACTTC.

This clonotype showed up just once. This may come from a read error, since a much larger clone is one base off. The CDR3 is CASNVGPYNEQFF. As DNA, the CDR3 is TGTGCCAGTAATGTCGGCCCCTACAATGAGCAGTTCTTC. V usage is TRBV12-3 or TRBV12-4 and J usage is TRBJ2-1; unclear D gene. The CDR3 totals 13 residues. V was pared by 9 bases and J by 2 bases, with 11 bases between.

Points on this clonotype: This likely traces to a read error, being one base from a far larger clone. The V and J genes are TRBV30 and TRBJ2-7; D not resolved. The V and J ends lost 3 bases and 7 bases respectively, with 16 bases between them. The length of the CDR3 is 13 residues. The V gene's germline CDR1 is GTSNPN and CDR2 SVGIG (reference sequence). The CDR3 reads CAWRVHSYNEQYF. DNA of the CDR3: TGTGCCTGGAGGGTCCACTCCTACAATGAGCAGTACTTC.

In this sample, this clonotype turned up a few times. J is TRBJ2-1 and V is TRBV4-1; 13 nucleotides match TRBD2. CDR3 length: 18 amino acids. Germline values: CDR1 MGHRA, CDR2 YSYEKL. Trimming took 4 bases from V and 2 from J; bases not matched to a gene: 8. CDR3 DNA sequence: TGCGCCAGCAGCCCCACTAGCGGGGGGGCCTTAGCCTACAATGAGCAGTTCTTC. Encoded protein: CASSPTSGGALAYNEQFF.

This clonotype has a count of ten or more. The chain joins TRBV24-1 to TRBJ1-1, with 7 bases that match TRBD1. After removal of 4 bases from V and 0 bases from J, the junction contained 19 bases not matched to a gene. The V gene's germline CDR1 is KGHDR and CDR2 SFDVKD. CDR3 length: 20 amino acids. CDR3 in DNA: TGTGCCACCAGTGACTCCCAGGGGGGACAGCTAACCTCCATGAACACTGAAGCTTTCTTT. Its protein product is CATSDSQGGQLTSMNTEAFF.

This clonotype showed up many times. The chain joins TRBV27 to TRBJ2-2; 11 positions agree with TRBD2. This CDR3 has 19 residues. CDR1 is MNHEY, CDR2 SMNVEV, per germline (reference sequence). The V segment lost 5 bases and the J segment 1 base; nucleotides outside the gene matches: 12. As DNA, the CDR3 is TGTGCCAGCAGTGAATACCCCTTAGCGGGAGGGCTGAACACCGGGGAGCTGTTTTTT. Translation gives CASSEYPLAGGLNTGELFF.

This chain joins TRBV5-6 and TRBJ1-2, with a possible D match to TRBD1 (5 bases). CDR3 size: 13 residues. V was trimmed by 0 bases and J by 6 bases, leaving 9 bases between them. Germline V gives CDR1 SGHDT, CDR2 YYEEEE. The CDR3 region is CASSLAGADGYTF. The CDR3 DNA reads TGTGCCAGCAGCTTGGCCGGGGCCGATGGCTACACCTTC.

This clonotype came up many times. The chain joins TRBV7-2 to TRBJ2-4; D gene uncertain. There are 12 residues in the CDR3. Germline loops: CDR1 SGHTA, CDR2 FQGNSA. Trimming left V 0 bases short and J 3 bases short, with 0 bases between. The CDR3 loop reads CASSLAKNIQYF. The CDR3 bases are TGTGCCAGCAGCTTAGCCAAAAACATTCAGTACTTC.

This sequence joins TRBV27 and TRBJ1-2, with 7 positions matching TRBD1. Germline CDR1 MNHEY, CDR2 SMNVEV (reference sequence). The CDR3 has 14 amino acids. Trimming at V came to 0 bases and at J to 6 bases, leaving 4 bases not matched to a gene. DNA for the CDR3: TGTGCCAGCAGTTTATCTGCCAGGGGGGATGGCTACACCTTC. Translating it yields CASSLSARGDGYTF.

This clonotype was recorded many times. J is TRBJ2-6 and V is TRBV27, with D perhaps TRBD2 (5 bases). The CDR3 consists of 15 residues. Germline V CDR1 and CDR2: MNHEY, SMNVEV (reference sequence). Trimming left V 5 bases short and J 3 bases short, with 11 bases between. CDR3 protein: CASSPLVGGANVLTF. As DNA, the CDR3 is TGTGCCAGCAGTCCACTAGTCGGTGGGGCCAACGTCCTGACTTTC.

This chain joins TRBV18 and TRBJ2-6; a possible D gene is TRBD1 (6 bases). The CDR3 length is 18 residues. Germline-derived CDR1 and CDR2 are KGHSH and LQKENI. Trimming left V 3 bases short and J 0 bases short, with 15 bases between. The CDR3 here is CASSPSHRAISGANVLTF. The CDR3 nucleotides are TGTGCCAGCTCACCGTCCCACAGGGCTATCTCTGGGGCCAACGTCCTGACTTTC.

This clonotype was detected many times. This sequence joins TRBV9 and TRBJ2-5, with 9 bases fitting TRBD1. Germline lookup yields CDR1 SGDLS and CDR2 YYNGEE. This CDR3 is 16 amino acids long. With V trimmed by 3 bases and J by 0 bases, 6 bases remained unmatched. DNA for the CDR3: TGTGCCAGCAGCGATCGACAGGGGGGGCACCAAGAGACCCAGTACTTC. As protein: CASSDRQGGHQETQYF.

This clonotype was observed at least ten times. This chain links TRBV20-1 with TRBJ1-1, with 8 bases that match TRBD1. Trimming took 0 bases from V and 4 from J; bases not matched to a gene: 7. The CDR3 consists of 15 residues. Germline lookup yields CDR1 DFQATT and CDR2 SNEGSKA (reference sequence). Here the CDR3 DNA reads TGCAGTGCTAGAGATCTCAGGGGGCTGGGCACTGAAGCTTTCTTT. The encoded protein is CSARDLRGLGTEAFF.

This clonotype was seen many times. The gene calls are TRBV2 and TRBJ1-2; D possibly corresponds to TRBD1 (5 bases). Germline lookup yields CDR1 SNHLY and CDR2 FYNNEI. This CDR3 has 16 residues. The ends were cut back, 5 bases at V and 0 bases at J, with 16 bases in the middle. CDR3 protein: CASSQRGHFSNYGYTF. CDR3 nucleotides: TGTGCCAGCAGTCAAAGGGGCCACTTCTCTAACTATGGCTACACCTTC.

The chain links TRBV2 to TRBJ2-5, with 7 bases fitting TRBD2. Trimming took 4 bases from V and 4 from J; bases not matched to a gene: 12. This CDR3 region has 16 residues. Germline loops: CDR1 SNHLY, CDR2 FYNNEI. The CDR3 sequence: CASSALWEGRRETQYF. The CDR3 DNA reads as TGTGCCAGCAGTGCATTGTGGGAGGGCCGTCGAGAGACCCAGTACTTC. The entire variable domain, with the rest obtained from reference TRBV2 and TRBJ2-5, is as follows: EPEVTQTPSHQVTQMGQEVILRCVPISNHLYFYWYRQILGQKVEFLVSFYNNEISEKSEIFDDQFSVERPDGSNFTLKIRSTKLEDSAMYFCASSALWEGRRETQYFGPGTRLLVL.

Worth noting for this clonotype: A much larger clone is a single base away; this may be a read error. This chain joins TRBV11-1 and TRBJ2-5; 9 bases agree with TRBD2. Germline lookup yields CDR1 SGHAT and CDR2 FQDESV (reference sequence). V was clipped by 6 bases and J by 5 bases; unmatched bases: 22. The CDR3 has 19 residues. The CDR3 sequence: CASSLNRGSGRGRGETQYF. The DNA for the CDR3 is TGTGCCAGCAGTCTCAATCGTGGTAGCGGGAGAGGGCGGGGGGAGACCCAGTACTTC.

V is TRBV30 and J is TRBJ2-7; D is uncertain. In germline, CDR1 is GTSNPN, CDR2 SVGIG (reference sequence). Trimming removed 1 base at V and 4 bases at J, with 5 bases between. The CDR3 length is 11 residues. The CDR3 coding sequence is TGTGCCTGGAGTGATGGGTACGAGCAGTACTTC. It encodes CAWSDGYEQYF.

The sample holds a few counts of this clonotype. The chain couples TRBV7-9 to TRBJ2-2, with TRBD2 matching over 11 bases. Germline CDR1 reads SEHNR; CDR2 reads FQNEAQ (reference sequence). The CDR3 sequence is 16 residues long. Trimming took 7 bases from V and 4 from J; bases not matched to a gene: 8. CDR3 loop: CASTSFSGRATGELFF. The CDR3 DNA reads as TGTGCCAGCACCTCCTTTAGCGGGAGGGCCACCGGGGAGCTGTTTTTT.